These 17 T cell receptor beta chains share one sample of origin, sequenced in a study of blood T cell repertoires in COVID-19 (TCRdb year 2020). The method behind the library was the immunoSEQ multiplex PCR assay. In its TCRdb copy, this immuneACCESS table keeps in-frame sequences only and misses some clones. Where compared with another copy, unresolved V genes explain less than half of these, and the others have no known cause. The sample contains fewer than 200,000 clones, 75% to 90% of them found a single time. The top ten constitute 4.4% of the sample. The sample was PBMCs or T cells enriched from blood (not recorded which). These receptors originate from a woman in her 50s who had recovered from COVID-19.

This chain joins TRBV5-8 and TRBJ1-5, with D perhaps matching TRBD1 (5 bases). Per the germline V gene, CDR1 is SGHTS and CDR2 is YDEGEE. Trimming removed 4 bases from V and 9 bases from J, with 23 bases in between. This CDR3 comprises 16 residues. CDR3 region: CASSIGTWRGVSPQHF. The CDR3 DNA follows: TGTGCCAGCAGCATCGGGACGTGGCGGGGGGTTTCGCCCCAGCATTTT.

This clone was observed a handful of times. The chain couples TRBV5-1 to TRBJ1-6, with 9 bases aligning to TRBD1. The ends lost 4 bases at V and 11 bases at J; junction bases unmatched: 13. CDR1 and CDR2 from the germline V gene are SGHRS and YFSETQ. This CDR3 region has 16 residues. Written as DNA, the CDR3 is TGCGCCAGCAGCCCCGCGACAGGGGGGGAGATCGCACCCCTCCACTTT. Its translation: CASSPATGGEIAPLHF.

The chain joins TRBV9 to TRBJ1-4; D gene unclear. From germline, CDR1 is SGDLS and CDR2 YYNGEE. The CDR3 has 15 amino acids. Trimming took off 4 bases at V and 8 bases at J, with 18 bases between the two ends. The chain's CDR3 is CASSSDFGVDEKLFF. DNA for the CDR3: TGTGCCAGCAGCTCGGATTTCGGGGTTGACGAAAAACTGTTTTTT.

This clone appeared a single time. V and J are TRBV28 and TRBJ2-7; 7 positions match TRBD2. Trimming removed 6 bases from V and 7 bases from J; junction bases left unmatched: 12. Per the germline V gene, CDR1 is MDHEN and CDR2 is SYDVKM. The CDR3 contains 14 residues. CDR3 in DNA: TGTGCCAGCAGCCACCTTTCCGGGGGGATGGAGCAGTACGTC. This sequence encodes CASSHLSGGMEQYV.

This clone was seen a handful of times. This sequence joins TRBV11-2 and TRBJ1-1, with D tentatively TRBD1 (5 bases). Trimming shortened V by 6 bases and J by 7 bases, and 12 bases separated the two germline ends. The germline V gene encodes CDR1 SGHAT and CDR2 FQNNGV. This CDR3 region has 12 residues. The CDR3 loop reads CASRGDFLEAFF. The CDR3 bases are TGTGCCAGCAGGGGGGACTTCCTTGAAGCTTTCTTT.

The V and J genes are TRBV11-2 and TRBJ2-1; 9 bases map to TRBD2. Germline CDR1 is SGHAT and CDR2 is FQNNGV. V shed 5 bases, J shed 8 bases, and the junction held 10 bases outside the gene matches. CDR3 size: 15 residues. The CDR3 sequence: CASSPLAGYRDEQFF. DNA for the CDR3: TGTGCCAGCAGCCCCCTAGCGGGGTACCGGGATGAGCAGTTCTTC.

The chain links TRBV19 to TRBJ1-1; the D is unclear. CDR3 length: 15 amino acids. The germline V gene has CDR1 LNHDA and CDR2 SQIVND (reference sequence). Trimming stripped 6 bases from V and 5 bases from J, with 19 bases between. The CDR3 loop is CASSRAAQIGTEAFF. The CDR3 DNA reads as TGTGCCAGTAGCCGAGCGGCCCAAATCGGAACTGAAGCTTTCTTT. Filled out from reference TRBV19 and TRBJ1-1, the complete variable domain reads DGGITQSPKYLFRKEGQNVTLSCEQNLNHDAMYWYRQDPGQGLRLIYYSQIVNDFQKGDIAEGYSVSREKKESFPLTVTSAQKNPTAFYLCASSRAAQIGTEAFFGQGTRLTVV.

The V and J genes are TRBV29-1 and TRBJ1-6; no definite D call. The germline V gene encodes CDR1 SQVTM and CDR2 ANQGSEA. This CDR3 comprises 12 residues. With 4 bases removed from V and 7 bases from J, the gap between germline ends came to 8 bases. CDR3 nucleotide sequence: TGCAGCGTTGGTCACGGGAATTCACCCCTCCACTTT. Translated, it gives CSVGHGNSPLHF.

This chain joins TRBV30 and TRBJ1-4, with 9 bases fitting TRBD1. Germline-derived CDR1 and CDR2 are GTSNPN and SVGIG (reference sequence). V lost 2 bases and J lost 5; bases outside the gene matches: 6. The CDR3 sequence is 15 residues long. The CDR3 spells CAWSMGQGRNEKLFF. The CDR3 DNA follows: TGTGCCTGGAGTATGGGACAGGGACGGAATGAAAAACTGTTTTTT.

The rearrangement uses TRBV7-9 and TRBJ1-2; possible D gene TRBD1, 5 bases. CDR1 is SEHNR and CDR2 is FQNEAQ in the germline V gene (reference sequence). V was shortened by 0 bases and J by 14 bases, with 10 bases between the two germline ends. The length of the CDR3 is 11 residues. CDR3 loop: CASSLAGGETF. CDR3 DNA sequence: TGTGCCAGCAGCTTAGCGGGAGGGGAGACCTTC.

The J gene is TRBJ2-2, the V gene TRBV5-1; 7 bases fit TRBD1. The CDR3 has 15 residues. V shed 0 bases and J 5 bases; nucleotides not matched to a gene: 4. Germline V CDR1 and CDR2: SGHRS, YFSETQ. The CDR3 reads CASSLGQGVTGELFF. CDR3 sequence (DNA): TGCGCCAGCAGCTTGGGGCAGGGGGTGACCGGGGAGCTGTTTTTT.

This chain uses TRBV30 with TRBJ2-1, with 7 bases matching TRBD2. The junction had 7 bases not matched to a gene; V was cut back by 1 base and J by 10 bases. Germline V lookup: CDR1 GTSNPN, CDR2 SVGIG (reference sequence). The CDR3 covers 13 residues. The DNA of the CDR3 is TGTGCCTGGAGTGGAGCGGGATGGGACGAGCAGTTCTTC. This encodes CAWSGAGWDEQFF.

The CDR3 nucleotides read TGTGCCAGCAGCCAAGAGGGTTCGAACACCGGGGAGCTGTTTTTT. This gives the protein CASSQEGSNTGELFF. This chain uses TRBV11-3 with TRBJ2-2; a weak D match, TRBD2 (5 bases). Germline CDR1 reads SGHNT; CDR2 reads YENEEA. CDR3 length equals 15 residues. V lost 5 bases and J lost 0, with 10 bases in between. Full variable domain (missing parts from reference TRBV11-3 and TRBJ2-2): EAGVVQSPRYKIIEKKQPVAFWCNPISGHNTLYWYLQNLGQGPELLIRYENEEAVDDSQLPKDRFSAERLKGVDSTLKIQPAELGDSAVYLCASSQEGSNTGELFFGEGSRLTVL.

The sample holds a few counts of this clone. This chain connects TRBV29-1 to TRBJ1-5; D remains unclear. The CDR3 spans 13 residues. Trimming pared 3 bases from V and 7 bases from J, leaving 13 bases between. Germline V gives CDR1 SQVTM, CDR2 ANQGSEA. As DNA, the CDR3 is TGCAGCGTTGATCGCGGGATGGGGCAGCCCCAGCATTTT. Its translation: CSVDRGMGQPQHF.

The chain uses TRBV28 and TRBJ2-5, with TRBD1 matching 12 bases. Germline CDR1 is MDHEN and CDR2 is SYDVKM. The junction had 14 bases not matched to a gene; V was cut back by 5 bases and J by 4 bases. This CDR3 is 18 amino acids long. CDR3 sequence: CASSTYFPGQGAVETQYF. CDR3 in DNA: TGTGCCAGCAGTACATATTTTCCGGGACAGGGGGCTGTAGAGACCCAGTACTTC.

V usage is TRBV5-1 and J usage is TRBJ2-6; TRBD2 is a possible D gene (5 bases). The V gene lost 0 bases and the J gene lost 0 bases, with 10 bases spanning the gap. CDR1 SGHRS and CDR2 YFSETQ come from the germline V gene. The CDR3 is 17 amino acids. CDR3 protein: CASSLATGLSGANVLTF. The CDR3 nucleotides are TGCGCCAGCAGCTTGGCTACCGGACTCTCTGGGGCCAACGTCCTGACTTTC.

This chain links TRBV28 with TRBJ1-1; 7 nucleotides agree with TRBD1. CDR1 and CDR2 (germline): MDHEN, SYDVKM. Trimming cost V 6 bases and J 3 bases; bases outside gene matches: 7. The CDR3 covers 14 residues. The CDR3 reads CASSIGGADTEAFF. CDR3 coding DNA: TGTGCCAGCAGCATAGGGGGCGCGGACACTGAAGCTTTCTTT.